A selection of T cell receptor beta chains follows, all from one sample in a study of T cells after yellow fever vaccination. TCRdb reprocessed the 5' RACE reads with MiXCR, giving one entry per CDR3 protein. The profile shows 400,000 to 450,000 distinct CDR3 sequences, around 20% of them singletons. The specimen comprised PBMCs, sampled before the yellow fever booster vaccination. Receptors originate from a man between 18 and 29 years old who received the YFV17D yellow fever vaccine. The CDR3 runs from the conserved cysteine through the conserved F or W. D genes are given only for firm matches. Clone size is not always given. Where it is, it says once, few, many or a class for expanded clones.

CDR3 protein: CASSWATGGRETQYF
CDR3 DNA: TGTGCCAGCAGCTGGGCAACAGGGGGGAGGGAGACCCAGTACTTC
V gene: TRBV5-5
D gene: TRBD1
clone size: -
J gene: TRBJ2-5

CDR3 protein: CASSSRGAGNYGYTF
CDR3 DNA: TGTGCCAGCAGCTCCCGAGGTGCGGGGAACTATGGCTACACCTTC
V gene: TRBV11-2
D gene: -
clone size: few
J gene: TRBJ1-2

CDR3 protein: CASTPGVGYTF
CDR3 DNA: TGTGCCAGCACGCCGGGGGTCGGCTACACCTTC
V gene: TRBV6-2/TRBV6-3
D gene: -
clone size: -
J gene: TRBJ1-2

CDR3 protein: CASSSNRGYNEQFF
CDR3 DNA: TGTGCCAGCAGTTCCAACCGGGGCTACAATGAGCAGTTCTTC
V gene: TRBV12-3/TRBV12-4
D gene: -
clone size: -
J gene: TRBJ2-1

CDR3 protein: CASSETSDRPQHF
CDR3 DNA: TGTGCCAGCAGTGAAACCTCCGACAGACCCCAGCATTTT
V gene: TRBV6-1
D gene: -
clone size: few
J gene: TRBJ1-5

CDR3 protein: CASSLGPGDEETQYF
CDR3 DNA: TGTGCCAGCAGCTTAGGACCTGGGGATGAAGAGACCCAGTACTTC
V gene: TRBV7-9
D gene: -
clone size: -
J gene: TRBJ2-5

CDR3 protein: CSARGPLATQYF
CDR3 DNA: TGCAGTGCCCGGGGGCCCCTCGCGACCCAGTACTTC
V gene: TRBV20-1
D gene: -
clone size: -
J gene: TRBJ2-5

CDR3 protein: CASSAYRGTGNTGELFF
CDR3 DNA: TGCGCCAGCAGCGCCTATAGGGGGACAGGGAACACCGGGGAGCTGTTTTTT
V gene: TRBV10-1
D gene: TRBD1
clone size: -
J gene: TRBJ2-2

CDR3 protein: CASSIGNTEAFF
CDR3 DNA: TGTGCCAGCAGTATAGGTAACACTGAAGCTTTCTTT
V gene: TRBV25-1
D gene: -
clone size: -
J gene: TRBJ1-1

CDR3 protein: CSARDPNRGRNEQFF
CDR3 DNA: TGCAGTGCTAGAGACCCGAACAGGGGGCGAAATGAGCAGTTCTTC
V gene: TRBV20-1
D gene: TRBD1
clone size: -
J gene: TRBJ2-1

CDR3 protein: CASSYQLRQPLHF
CDR3 DNA: TGTGCCAGCAGTTACCAGCTAAGGCAACCCCTCCACTTT
V gene: TRBV28
D gene: -
clone size: -
J gene: TRBJ1-6

CDR3 protein: CASSLGGQPYNEQFF
CDR3 DNA: TGTGCCAGCAGCTTAGGGGGACAGCCCTACAATGAGCAGTTCTTC
V gene: TRBV11-2
D gene: TRBD1
clone size: -
J gene: TRBJ2-1

CDR3 protein: CSARDRASSGANVLTF
CDR3 DNA: TGCAGTGCCAGGGACAGGGCCTCCTCTGGGGCCAACGTCCTGACTTTC
V gene: TRBV20-1
D gene: TRBD1
clone size: -
J gene: TRBJ2-6

CDR3 protein: CASSPGGLRGYTF
CDR3 DNA: TGTGCCAGCAGCCCCGGAGGCCTCCGCGGCTACACCTTC
V gene: TRBV27
D gene: -
clone size: few
J gene: TRBJ1-2

CDR3 protein: CSAGPLAGGPQTQYF
CDR3 DNA: TGCAGTGCTGGACCTCTAGCGGGGGGGCCTCAGACCCAGTACTTC
V gene: TRBV20-1
D gene: TRBD2
clone size: -
J gene: TRBJ2-5

CDR3 protein: CSARGTGVGETQYF
CDR3 DNA: TGCAGTGCTAGAGGGACAGGGGTCGGGGAGACCCAGTACTTC
V gene: TRBV20-1
D gene: TRBD1
clone size: -
J gene: TRBJ2-5

CDR3 protein: CASKHPGRVHTEAFF
CDR3 DNA: TGTGCCAGTAAGCACCCGGGGAGGGTTCACACTGAAGCTTTCTTT
V gene: TRBV19
D gene: -
clone size: few
J gene: TRBJ1-1

CDR3 protein: CASSFLTSGAFEEQFF
CDR3 DNA: TGTGCCAGCAGCTTTCTGACTAGCGGGGCCTTCGAGGAGCAGTTCTTC
V gene: TRBV7-9
D gene: TRBD2
clone size: few
J gene: TRBJ2-1

CDR3 protein: CSAWGVGTDTQYF
CDR3 DNA: TGCAGTGCTTGGGGGGTAGGCACAGATACGCAGTATTTT
V gene: TRBV20-1
D gene: -
clone size: few
J gene: TRBJ2-3

CDR3 protein: CASSLQGGSTDTQYF
CDR3 DNA: TGCGCCAGCAGCTTGCAGGGGGGGAGCACAGATACGCAGTATTTT
V gene: TRBV5-1
D gene: -
clone size: -
J gene: TRBJ2-3

CDR3 protein: CASSRAGQGADTQYF
CDR3 DNA: TGTGCCAGCAGCCGGGCGGGACAGGGGGCAGATACGCAGTATTTT
V gene: TRBV11-2
D gene: TRBD1
clone size: few
J gene: TRBJ2-3

CDR3 protein: CSASRGTSYEQYF
CDR3 DNA: TGCAGTGCTAGCCGAGGGACATCCTACGAGCAGTACTTC
V gene: TRBV20-1
D gene: -
clone size: few
J gene: TRBJ2-7

CDR3 protein: CASSYFGRGRLRDTQYF
CDR3 DNA: TGTGCCAGCAGTTACTTTGGCAGGGGGCGGCTAAGAGATACGCAGTATTTT
V gene: TRBV6-2/TRBV6-3
D gene: TRBD1
clone size: -
J gene: TRBJ2-3

CDR3 protein: CASSPEGDGAGAFF
CDR3 DNA: TGTGCCAGCAGCCCCGAGGGGGATGGGGCTGGAGCTTTCTTT
V gene: TRBV6-5
D gene: -
clone size: many
J gene: TRBJ1-1

CDR3 protein: CASSLADGAYEQYF
CDR3 DNA: TGTGCCAGCAGTTTAGCCGACGGGGCCTACGAGCAGTACTTC
V gene: TRBV12-3/TRBV12-4
D gene: -
clone size: -
J gene: TRBJ2-7

CDR3 protein: CASSLARSAHSTDTQYF
CDR3 DNA: TGTGCCAGCAGCTTAGCGCGGTCGGCCCATAGCACAGATACGCAGTATTTT
V gene: TRBV7-2
D gene: -
clone size: few
J gene: TRBJ2-3

CDR3 protein: CASSFAQMNTEAFF
CDR3 DNA: TGTGCCAGCAGCTTTGCACAGATGAACACTGAAGCTTTCTTT
V gene: TRBV11-2
D gene: -
clone size: -
J gene: TRBJ1-1

CDR3 protein: CASSLTGSYTF
CDR3 DNA: TGTGCCAGCAGCTTGACAGGGAGCTACACCTTC
V gene: TRBV5-4
D gene: -
clone size: -
J gene: TRBJ1-2

CDR3 protein: CSRPAAGGTDTQYF
CDR3 DNA: TGCAGCCGGCCGGCAGCGGGGGGCACAGATACGCAGTATTTT
V gene: TRBV20-1
D gene: TRBD2
clone size: -
J gene: TRBJ2-3

CDR3 protein: CSASRGGYNEQFF
CDR3 DNA: TGCAGTGCTAGCAGGGGGGGCTACAATGAGCAGTTCTTC
V gene: TRBV20-1
D gene: -
clone size: few
J gene: TRBJ2-1

CDR3 protein: CASSSDRPTEAFF
CDR3 DNA: TGTGCCAGCAGCTCAGACAGGCCCACTGAAGCTTTCTTT
V gene: TRBV7-2
D gene: -
clone size: -
J gene: TRBJ1-1

CDR3 protein: CASSLTRSGNTIYF
CDR3 DNA: TGCGCCAGCAGCCTGACTCGCTCTGGAAACACCATATATTTT
V gene: TRBV4-1
D gene: -
clone size: -
J gene: TRBJ1-3

CDR3 protein: CSATISGAHNEQFF
CDR3 DNA: TGCAGTGCTACGATTAGCGGGGCGCACAATGAGCAGTTCTTC
V gene: TRBV20-1
D gene: TRBD2
clone size: -
J gene: TRBJ2-1